The rows below give T cell receptor beta chains drawn from one sample of a study of blood T cell repertoires in COVID-19. Sequenced by immunoSEQ multiplex PCR; TCRdb stores in-frame clones only, minus some. In the table there are 280,000 or so clones, around 89% of which are singletons. The source material was peripheral blood. Receptor source: a woman aged 55-69 years with acute or convalescent COVID-19. Each CDR3 is given with its conserved first and last residue. A D gene is named only where the DNA matches it firmly. Clone size appears in some rows only: once, few, many, or a class for an expanded clone.

j_call cdr3_length d_call clone_size v_call cdr3_aa cdr3_nt
TRBJ1-1 16 TRBD1 - TRBV18 CASSPPDRAVNTEAFF TGTGCCAGCTCACCACCGGACAGGGCGGTGAACACTGAAGCTTTCTTT
TRBJ1-4 15 - - TRBV5-1 CASSLGSATNEKLFF TGCGCCAGCAGCTTGGGGTCGGCAACTAATGAAAAACTGTTTTTT
TRBJ1-1 15 TRBD1 - TRBV6-5 CASSSRTGDFTEAFF TGTGCCAGCAGTTCCAGGACAGGGGATTTTACTGAAGCTTTCTTT
TRBJ1-2 13 TRBD1 - TRBV7-2 CASSPRDSYGYTF TGTGCCAGCAGCCCCCGGGACAGCTATGGCTACACCTTC
TRBJ2-2 17 - - TRBV5-4 CASSLSLDKANTGELFF TGTGCCAGCAGCTTGTCACTAGACAAAGCGAACACCGGGGAGCTGTTTTTT
TRBJ1-2 15 TRBD1 - TRBV5-4 CASSPGQEPLRGYTF TGTGCCAGCAGCCCGGGACAGGAACCCCTCAGGGGCTACACCTTC
TRBJ2-1 15 TRBD2 - TRBV27 CASSQRGSGFNEQFF TGTGCCAGTTCCCAGCGGGGGAGCGGGTTCAATGAGCAGTTCTTC
TRBJ1-1 14 - - TRBV7-2 CASSLEAGMTEAFF TGTGCCAGCAGCTTAGAAGCGGGTATGACTGAAGCTTTCTTT
TRBJ1-2 15 - - TRBV4-1 CASSQVGAQNYGYTF TGCGCCAGCAGCCAAGTGGGGGCGCAAAACTATGGCTACACCTTC
TRBJ1-2 14 TRBD1 few TRBV25-1 CASRSAGQGAGYTF TGTGCCAGCAGGTCTGCGGGACAGGGGGCCGGCTACACCTTC
TRBJ1-5 13 - - TRBV6-4 CASSEGVNQPQHF TGTGCCAGCAGTGAAGGGGTTAATCAGCCCCAGCATTTT
TRBJ2-1 13 - once TRBV25-1 CASSQWGDNEQFF TGTGCCAGCAGTCAATGGGGGGACAATGAGCAGTTCTTC
TRBJ2-2 15 TRBD1 - TRBV15 CATSTNRGQTGELFF TGTGCCACCAGCACAAACAGGGGGCAGACCGGGGAGCTGTTTTTT
TRBJ1-4 14 TRBD1 - TRBV18 CASSRQQGAEKLFF TGTGCCAGCTCCCGCCAACAGGGGGCCGAAAAACTGTTTTTT
TRBJ2-7 15 TRBD1 - TRBV24-1 CATSDSGQGRHEQYF TGTGCCACCAGTGATTCGGGACAGGGTCGACACGAGCAGTACTTC
TRBJ1-3 13 - - TRBV6-5 CASTQGTGNTIYF TGTGCCAGCACCCAGGGTACTGGAAACACCATATATTTT
TRBJ2-7 14 - - TRBV27 CASSPLTVSYEQYF TGTGCCAGCAGTCCCCTGACAGTCTCCTACGAGCAGTACTTC
TRBJ2-1 16 - - TRBV27 CASSLYGPRDLYEQFF TGTGCCAGCAGTTTATACGGCCCTCGTGACTTGTATGAGCAGTTCTTC
TRBJ1-2 13 TRBD1 - TRBV29-1 CSVGDREGSGYTF TGCAGCGTAGGCGACAGGGAAGGCTCTGGCTACACCTTC
TRBJ2-3 17 TRBD2 - TRBV11-2 CASSRTSGGGYTDTQYF TGTGCCAGCAGCCGGACTAGCGGGGGGGGTTACACAGATACGCAGTATTTT
TRBJ1-2 13 - - TRBV2 CATKATVDYGYTF TGTGCCACCAAAGCGACAGTAGACTATGGCTACACCTTC
TRBJ1-2 12 - - TRBV29-1 CSVQGAAYGYTF TGCAGCGTCCAAGGGGCGGCCTATGGCTACACCTTC
TRBJ1-1 14 - - TRBV28 CASTRTDVNTEAFF TGTGCCAGCACTAGGACAGACGTGAACACTGAAGCTTTCTTT
TRBJ1-5 16 TRBD1 - TRBV3-1/TRBV3-2 CASSQTGGQGGQPQHF TGTGCCAGCAGCCAAACCGGCGGACAGGGCGGTCAGCCCCAGCATTTT
TRBJ2-7 16 TRBD2 - TRBV4-1 CASSQDKLAGGYEQYF TGCGCCAGCAGCCAAGATAAACTAGCGGGGGGATACGAGCAGTACTTC
TRBJ1-5 15 TRBD1 - TRBV18 CASSPPGQGSSPQHF TGTGCCAGCTCACCACCGGGACAGGGTTCCTCGCCCCAGCATTTT
TRBJ2-1 17 - - TRBV11-2 CASSRGLAPSSYNEQFF TGTGCCAGCAGCCGCGGGCTAGCGCCTAGCTCCTACAATGAGCAGTTCTTC
TRBJ2-1 14 TRBD2 - TRBV18 CASSRSGGSNEQFF TGTGCCAGCTCACGTTCGGGGGGATCGAATGAGCAGTTCTTC
TRBJ1-1 12 - - TRBV7-8 CASSLETSEAFF TGTGCCAGCAGCTTGGAGACGAGTGAAGCTTTCTTT
TRBJ1-1 15 TRBD1 - TRBV5-1 CASSPDGTVNTEAFF TGCGCCAGCAGCCCGGACGGGACAGTGAACACTGAAGCTTTCTTT
TRBJ2-7 16 TRBD1 - TRBV10-3 CAIIQQTGDKSYEQYF TGTGCCATAATTCAACAGACAGGGGATAAATCCTACGAGCAGTACTTC
TRBJ2-7 12 - - TRBV30 CAWTGSSYEQYF TGTGCCTGGACAGGTTCTTCCTACGAGCAGTACTTC
TRBJ2-7 17 TRBD2 - TRBV7-9 CASSPQGSGGLRYEQYF TGTGCCAGCAGCCCACAGGGTAGCGGGGGGCTCCGCTACGAGCAGTACTTC
TRBJ1-2 15 TRBD1 - TRBV6-5 CASSYQGQGQYGYTF TGTGCCAGCAGTTACCAAGGACAGGGGCAATATGGCTACACCTTC
TRBJ1-1 16 - - TRBV7-6 CASSLATVAKNTEAFF TGTGCCAGCAGCTTAGCCACAGTGGCAAAGAACACTGAAGCTTTCTTT
TRBJ1-4 14 TRBD1 - TRBV6-5 CASRRQGEGEKLFF TGTGCCAGCAGGAGACAGGGTGAGGGGGAAAAACTGTTTTTT
TRBJ2-1 15 TRBD2 - TRBV30 CAWGGGLGGGNEQFF TGTGCCTGGGGTGGGGGACTAGGAGGGGGCAATGAGCAGTTCTTC
TRBJ1-5 15 - - TRBV5-6 CASSFLQGGNQPQHF TGTGCCAGCAGCTTTCTGCAGGGTGGCAATCAGCCCCAGCATTTT
TRBJ2-2 17 TRBD2 - TRBV6-2/TRBV6-3 CASSYRALAGLTGELFF TGTGCCAGCAGTTACAGGGCTCTAGCGGGGCTTACCGGGGAGCTGTTTTTT
TRBJ1-1 15 TRBD1 - TRBV5-4 CASSLETGLITEAFF TGTGCCAGCAGCTTGGAGACAGGGTTGATCACTGAAGCTTTCTTT
TRBJ2-6 14 - - TRBV7-9 CASSLSSGANVLTF TGTGCCAGCAGCTTATCGTCTGGGGCCAACGTCCTGACTTTC